This T cell receptor beta chain was sequenced in a study of control samples from healthy donors and cancer patients. Method: immunoSEQ multiplex PCR; TCRdb's copy keeps in-frame clones and lacks some. Seen here are under 50,000 clones, more than 75% observed once, and the top ten hold more than 8.5%. The CDR3 sequence is 15 residues long. Germline CDR1 is SGHNT and CDR2 is YYREEE (reference sequence). V shed 4 bases and J 4 bases; nucleotides not matched to a gene: 10. The specimen was PBMCs. The sequence derives from a woman aged 55 to 70 with lung cancer. This sequence joins TRBV5-4 and TRBJ2-5; the match to TRBD2 covers 7 bases. The CDR3 DNA follows: TGTGCCAGCAGCCCGGGGGGTTCCAACGGAGAGACCCAGTACTTC. Amino acids: CASSPGGSNGETQYF.